The rows below give T cell receptor beta chains drawn from one sample of a study of shared clonotypes between healthy human individuals. The table came from immunoSEQ multiplex PCR; TCRdb's copy has only in-frame clones and leaves some out. The sample includes roughly 2 million clones, 85% to 95% of them seen just once. The sample taken for sequencing was naive CD8+ T cells sorted from blood. Receptor source: a man between 18 and 29 years old in good health. CDR3s include the opening cysteine and the closing phenylalanine or tryptophan. The order of the fields is CDR3 length, D gene, V gene, clone size, J gene, CDR3 DNA, CDR3 protein. D genes are given only for firm matches. Not all rows give a size; the values are once, few, many and, for expanded clones, a class.

CDR3 length: 18; D gene: TRBD2; V gene: TRBV9; clone size: -; J gene: TRBJ2-1; CDR3 DNA: TGTGCCAGCAGCGCCCCGACTAGCGGGGGGGCCTTTTACAATGAGCAGTTCTTC; CDR3 protein: CASSAPTSGGAFYNEQFF
CDR3 length: 13; D gene: -; V gene: TRBV9; clone size: -; J gene: TRBJ2-3; CDR3 DNA: TGTGCCAGCAGCGTAGAGGACGCAGATACGCAGTATTTT; CDR3 protein: CASSVEDADTQYF
CDR3 length: 14; D gene: -; V gene: TRBV6-1; clone size: once; J gene: TRBJ2-7; CDR3 DNA: TGTGCCAGCAGTGTCGGATCCGGTGGCTACGAGCAGTACTTC; CDR3 protein: CASSVGSGGYEQYF
CDR3 length: 15; D gene: -; V gene: TRBV27; clone size: -; J gene: TRBJ2-5; CDR3 DNA: TGTGCCAGCAGTACCTACCTTGGGGGTGGTGAGACCCAGTACTTC; CDR3 protein: CASSTYLGGGETQYF
CDR3 length: 15; D gene: TRBD2; V gene: TRBV6-5; clone size: -; J gene: TRBJ2-3; CDR3 DNA: TGTGCCAGCGTGCCTAGCGGGGGGGCCTCAGATACGCAGTATTTT; CDR3 protein: CASVPSGGASDTQYF
CDR3 length: 14; D gene: -; V gene: TRBV9; clone size: -; J gene: TRBJ2-7; CDR3 DNA: TGTGCCAGCAGCGTAGGGTGGTCCGGGGACGAGCAGTACTTC; CDR3 protein: CASSVGWSGDEQYF
CDR3 length: 14; D gene: -; V gene: TRBV30; clone size: -; J gene: TRBJ1-5; CDR3 DNA: TGTGCCTGGAGTGTAGCGGGACTTGGTCAGCCCCAGCATTTT; CDR3 protein: CAWSVAGLGQPQHF
CDR3 length: 13; D gene: TRBD2; V gene: TRBV9; clone size: -; J gene: TRBJ2-5; CDR3 DNA: TGTGCCAGCAGCGTAGGTAGCGGGGAGACCCAGTACTTC; CDR3 protein: CASSVGSGETQYF
CDR3 length: 15; D gene: -; V gene: TRBV5-4; clone size: -; J gene: TRBJ1-1; CDR3 DNA: TGTGCCAGCAGCCCGCCGGGGGAGAGGAACACTGAAGCTTTCTTT; CDR3 protein: CASSPPGERNTEAFF
CDR3 length: 16; D gene: -; V gene: TRBV11-2; clone size: -; J gene: TRBJ2-1; CDR3 DNA: TGTGCCAGCAGCCAACCTGTACGATCTCGGGGCAATGAGCAGTTCTTC; CDR3 protein: CASSQPVRSRGNEQFF
CDR3 length: 16; D gene: -; V gene: TRBV15; clone size: -; J gene: TRBJ2-7; CDR3 DNA: TGTGCCACCAGCAGACCCCACATCGACGGGTCCTACGAGCAGTACTTC; CDR3 protein: CATSRPHIDGSYEQYF
CDR3 length: 13; D gene: -; V gene: TRBV7-2; clone size: -; J gene: TRBJ2-7; CDR3 DNA: TGTGCCAGCAGCTTGGCCGTAGACTACGAGCAGTACTTC; CDR3 protein: CASSLAVDYEQYF
CDR3 length: 15; D gene: TRBD2; V gene: TRBV6-4; clone size: -; J gene: TRBJ2-3; CDR3 DNA: TGTGCCAGCAGTGACTGGGGACTAGCGTCAGATACGCAGTATTTT; CDR3 protein: CASSDWGLASDTQYF
CDR3 length: 15; D gene: -; V gene: TRBV27; clone size: -; J gene: TRBJ2-2; CDR3 DNA: TGTGCCAGCAGTTTATGGGCTATAGGCACCGGGGAGCTGTTTTTT; CDR3 protein: CASSLWAIGTGELFF
CDR3 length: 13; D gene: TRBD1; V gene: TRBV30; clone size: -; J gene: TRBJ1-1; CDR3 DNA: TGTGCCTGGAGGGGACAGGGGTACACTGAAGCTTTCTTT; CDR3 protein: CAWRGQGYTEAFF
CDR3 length: 16; D gene: -; V gene: TRBV18; clone size: once; J gene: TRBJ1-2; CDR3 DNA: TGTGCCAGCTCACCCTTAGAGCCAGACCGAGACTATGGCTACACCTTC; CDR3 protein: CASSPLEPDRDYGYTF
CDR3 length: 13; D gene: -; V gene: TRBV9; clone size: -; J gene: TRBJ2-7; CDR3 DNA: TGTGCCAGCAGCGTAGCCAGTAACTACGAGCAGTACTTC; CDR3 protein: CASSVASNYEQYF